This T cell receptor (beta chain) appears in the sequencing data of a study of response to subunit inactivated influenza vaccine. The study, taken as a whole, reports: Authors suggested that a seasonal influenza vaccination recruits few new T cells each time.

TCRdb recomputed calls from the RT-PCR reads with MiXCR, one row per CDR3 protein. The sample carries roughly 760,000 distinct CDR3 sequences, 20% to 25% recorded once. This clonotype has more than one count but fewer than ten. Its matching antigen is unknown. CDR3 length equals 16 residues. Germline CDR1 reads LGHNA; CDR2 reads YSLEER. V was clipped by 1 base and J by 7 bases; unmatched bases: 4. The source was PBMCs from blood, collected 4 to 6 days after vaccination. The chain combines TRBV4-3 with TRBJ2-1; 13 bases map to TRBD2. The sequence was obtained from a man aged 50 to 59 who received an inactivated influenza vaccine. As DNA, the CDR3 is TGCGCCAGCAGCCAAGGGGGACTAGCGGGAATGAATGAGCAGTTCTTC. As protein: CASSQGGLAGMNEQFF.